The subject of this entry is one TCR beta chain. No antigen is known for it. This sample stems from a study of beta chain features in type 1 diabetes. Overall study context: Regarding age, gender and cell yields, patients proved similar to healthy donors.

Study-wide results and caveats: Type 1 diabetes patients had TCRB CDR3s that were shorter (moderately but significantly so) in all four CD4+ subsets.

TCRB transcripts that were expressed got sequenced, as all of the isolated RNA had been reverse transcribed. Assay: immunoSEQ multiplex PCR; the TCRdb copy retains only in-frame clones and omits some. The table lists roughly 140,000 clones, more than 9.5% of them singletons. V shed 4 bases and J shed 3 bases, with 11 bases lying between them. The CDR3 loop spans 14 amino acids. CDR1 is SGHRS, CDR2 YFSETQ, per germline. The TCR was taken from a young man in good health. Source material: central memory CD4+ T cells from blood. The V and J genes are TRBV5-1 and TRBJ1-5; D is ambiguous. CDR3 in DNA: TGCGCCAGCAGCCAAGGATACGACAATCAGCCCCAGCATTTT. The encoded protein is CASSQGYDNQPQHF. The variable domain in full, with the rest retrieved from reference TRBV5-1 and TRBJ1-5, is KAGVTQTPRYLIKTRGQQVTLSCSPISGHRSVSWYQQTPGQGLQFLFEYFSETQRNKGNFPGRFSGRQFSNSRSEMNVSTLELGDSALYLCASSQGYDNQPQHFGDGTRLSIL.